This T cell receptor beta chain was identified during a study of T cells after yellow fever vaccination. This clonotype has only a few counts. The germline CDR1 and CDR2 sequences are DFQATT and SNEGSKA (reference sequence). This CDR3 is built from 15 residues. V was pared by 0 bases and J by 4 bases, with 15 bases between. Template switching with 5'RACE generated the TCR cDNA and added a universal primer site and UMIs. TCRdb redid the calling of the 5' RACE reads with MiXCR, one entry per CDR3 protein. The data show 510,000 or so distinct CDR3 sequences, with roughly 19% seen just once and 14% held by the top ten.

This rearrangement joins TRBV20-1 to TRBJ1-2; D not resolved. The sample here was PBMCs, taken 15 days after the yellow fever booster vaccination. The receptor was isolated from a man aged 25 to 40 who received the YFV17D yellow fever vaccine. CDR3: CSARDLKGSSYGYTF. As DNA, the CDR3 is TGCAGTGCTAGAGATCTAAAAGGGTCTAGCTATGGCTACACCTTC.